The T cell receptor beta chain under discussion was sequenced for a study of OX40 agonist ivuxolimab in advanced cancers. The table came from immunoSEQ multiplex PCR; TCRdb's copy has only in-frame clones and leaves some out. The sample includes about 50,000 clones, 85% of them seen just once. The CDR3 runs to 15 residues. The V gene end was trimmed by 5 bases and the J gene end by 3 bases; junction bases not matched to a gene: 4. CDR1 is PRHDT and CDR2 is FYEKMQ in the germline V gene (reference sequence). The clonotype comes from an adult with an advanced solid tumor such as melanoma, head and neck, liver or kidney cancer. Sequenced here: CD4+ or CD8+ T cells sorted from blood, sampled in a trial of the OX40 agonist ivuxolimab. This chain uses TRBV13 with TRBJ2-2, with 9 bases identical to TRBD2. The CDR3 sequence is CASSAGGRHTGELFF. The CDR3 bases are TGTGCCAGCAGCGCGGGGGGGCGTCACACCGGGGAGCTGTTTTTT.